This is a list of T cell receptor beta chains from one sample in a study of PD-1 blockade in classical Hodgkin lymphoma. Here immunoSEQ multiplex PCR was the method, and the copy in TCRdb shows in-frame clones only, minus some. The sample carries fewer than 25,000 clones, roughly 90% recorded once. Source material: CD4+ T cells from blood. Every receptor here comes from a human donor with classical Hodgkin lymphoma. Both conserved end residues are part of each CDR3. A D gene is named only where the DNA matches it firmly. Where a row states a size, it is once, few, many or the class of an expanded clone; other rows omit it.

>.|TRBJ2-1|TRBD2|TRBV18
CASSPTSGRRGEQFF
TGTGCCAGCTCACCGACTAGCGGGAGGCGAGGTGAGCAGTTCTTC
>once|TRBJ2-7|.|TRBV25-1
CASSALGQSSEQYF
TGTGCCAGCAGTGCACTTGGACAGTCGAGCGAGCAGTACTTC
>.|TRBJ1-2|.|TRBV6-5
CASSYRRQGGYTF
TGTGCCAGCAGTTACCGGAGGCAAGGCGGCTACACCTTC
>.|TRBJ2-1|.|TRBV7-9
CASSLFGYHNEQFF
TGTGCCAGCAGCTTATTTGGGTATCACAATGAGCAGTTCTTC
>.|TRBJ2-5|TRBD1|TRBV5-4
CASSRDRAEETQYF
TGTGCCAGCAGTCGGGACAGGGCGGAAGAGACCCAGTACTTC
>.|TRBJ1-2|.|TRBV10-3
CAIRQGGGYGYTF
TGTGCCATCAGACAGGGAGGGGGATATGGCTACACCTTC
>.|TRBJ2-5|.|TRBV21-1
CASKEGLAAQETQYF
TGTGCCAGCAAGGAGGGACTAGCAGCCCAAGAGACCCAGTACTTC
>.|TRBJ2-2|.|TRBV19
CASSIGLLTGELFF
TGTGCCAGTAGTATAGGGCTTCTCACCGGGGAGCTGTTTTTT
>.|TRBJ2-7|.|TRBV5-1
CASSPAPGDEQYF
TGCGCCAGCAGCCCCGCTCCAGGGGACGAGCAGTACTTC
>.|TRBJ2-2|.|TRBV6-5
CASSRGLTGELFF
TGTGCCAGCAGCAGGGGACTCACCGGGGAGCTGTTTTTT
>.|TRBJ2-1|TRBD2|TRBV23-1
CASSQSRGLAINEQFF
TGCGCCAGCAGTCAATCTCGGGGACTAGCGATAAATGAGCAGTTCTTC
>once|TRBJ2-3|.|TRBV6-1
CASTPWGSTDTQYF
TGTGCCAGCACTCCCTGGGGGTCCACAGATACGCAGTATTTT
>.|TRBJ1-2|TRBD1|TRBV5-1
CASSLSSGQGKGGYGYTF
TGCGCCAGCAGCTTAAGTTCAGGACAGGGGAAGGGTGGCTATGGCTACACCTTC
>.|TRBJ2-7|.|TRBV5-5
CASSLPPGEQYF
TGTGCCAGCAGCCTCCCCCCCGGAGAGCAGTACTTC
>.|TRBJ1-1|.|TRBV5-1
CASSLAEGGEAFF
TGCGCCAGCAGCTTGGCCGAAGGAGGCGAAGCTTTCTTT
>.|TRBJ2-1|TRBD1|TRBV6-6
CASSRRQGGNEQFF
TGTGCCAGCAGTCGTCGACAGGGTGGCAATGAGCAGTTCTTC
>.|TRBJ1-4|.|TRBV5-5
CASSPPTGSEKLFF
TGTGCCAGCAGCCCCCCCACAGGGAGTGAAAAACTGTTTTTT
>.|TRBJ1-5|.|TRBV5-6
CASSFRRDGNQPQHF
TGTGCCAGCAGCTTCAGGAGGGATGGCAATCAGCCCCAGCATTTT
>.|TRBJ2-7|.|TRBV27
CASRDGFYEQYF
TGTGCCAGCCGGGACGGTTTCTACGAGCAGTACTTC
>.|TRBJ2-1|.|TRBV5-1
CASVKEKESNEQFF
TGCGCCAGCGTCAAGGAAAAGGAGAGCAATGAGCAGTTCTTC
>.|TRBJ2-7|.|TRBV4-1
CASSRQATYEQYF
TGCGCCAGCAGCCGACAGGCGACCTACGAGCAGTACTTC
>once|TRBJ2-7|TRBD1|TRBV27
CASRLQGTPRYEQYF
TGTGCCAGCAGGTTACAGGGGACCCCCCGATACGAGCAGTACTTC
>.|TRBJ1-4|TRBD1|TRBV2
CASTETGGHEKLFF
TGTGCCAGCACCGAGACAGGGGGCCACGAAAAACTGTTTTTT
>.|TRBJ2-7|.|TRBV5-1
CASSDRSSYEQYF
TGCGCCAGCAGCGACAGGTCCTCCTACGAGCAGTACTTC
>.|TRBJ2-3|TRBD2|TRBV28
CASGPPGTSGRGRYF
TGTGCCAGCGGCCCTCCCGGGACTAGCGGGAGGGGGCGGTATTTT
>once|TRBJ2-7|.|TRBV9
CASSATSGYEQYF
TGTGCCAGCAGCGCCACCTCCGGGTACGAGCAGTACTTC
>.|TRBJ2-7|TRBD2|TRBV5-1
CASSFLAGETYEQYF
TGCGCCAGCAGCTTCTTAGCGGGAGAAACCTACGAGCAGTACTTC
>few|TRBJ1-2|.|TRBV2
CASHGTSRYGYTF
TGTGCCAGCCACGGGACCTCTAGGTATGGCTACACCTTC
>.|TRBJ1-1|.|TRBV4-3
CASSPGGKAFF
TGCGCCAGCAGCCCCGGCGGAAAAGCTTTCTTT
>.|TRBJ2-7|TRBD2|TRBV5-1
CASSSLQGTGLAGQRSSYEQYF
TGCGCCAGCAGCTCATTACAGGGTACGGGACTAGCGGGACAGAGGAGCTCCTACGAGCAGTACTTC
>.|TRBJ1-3|.|TRBV6-1
CASKWVSGNTIYF
TGTGCCAGCAAGTGGGTATCTGGAAACACCATATATTTT
>.|TRBJ1-1|.|TRBV29-1
CSVDRHLRTEAFF
TGCAGCGTTGACCGACACCTGAGGACTGAAGCTTTCTTT
>.|TRBJ1-2|TRBD1|TRBV29-1
CSVAGQGGRGYTF
TGCAGCGTCGCCGGACAGGGGGGGCGCGGCTACACCTTC
>.|TRBJ1-2|.|TRBV6-1
CASSETRITNYGYTF
TGTGCCAGCAGTGAAACTAGGATCACTAACTATGGCTACACCTTC
>.|TRBJ1-4|.|TRBV5-1
CASNWQGNEKLFF
TGCGCCAGCAACTGGCAGGGGAATGAAAAACTGTTTTTT
>.|TRBJ1-5|.|TRBV30
CAWSTGTLWNSPQHF
TGTGCCTGGAGTACGGGTACGTTATGGAATTCGCCCCAGCATTTT